The source of this T cell receptor beta chain is a study of cytomegalovirus exposure and HLA in healthy donors. Study-wide results and caveats: Most subjects had HLA-A and HLA-B alleles reportedly predicted accurately by TCR beta sequences. Earlier results showed most TCR beta V segments being productive about 87% or about 30% of the time. Later analysis identified 16,951 TCR beta sequences associated with HLA alleles, using a false discovery rate threshold of 0.05. Highest at DRB1 and lowest at HLA-C, TCR association rates differed among HLA loci in a later analysis.

The CDR3 spans 15 residues. Per the germline V gene, CDR1 is MNHNY and CDR2 is SVGAGI (reference sequence). V was cut by 2 bases and J by 0 bases, with 8 bases left in between. As concerns this clone: The antigen remains unidentified.

With 60 Vbeta and 13 Jbeta primers, the PCR was carried out. Generated by immunoSEQ multiplex PCR, the TCRdb table keeps only in-frame clones and is missing some. The data contain about 100,000 clones, around 76% of them seen just once; the ten biggest clones take up roughly 7.1%. This chain joins TRBV6-6 and TRBJ2-1; D is perhaps TRBD2 (6 bases). Sequencing was done on a sample of PBMCs. The clonotype originates from a man aged 35-49 years in good health and CMV-seropositive. The CDR3 protein is CASSYAGSSYNEQFF. The DNA of the CDR3 is TGTGCCAGCAGTTACGCGGGGAGCTCCTACAATGAGCAGTTCTTC.